This is a list of T cell receptor beta chains from one sample in a study of blood T cell dynamics during melanoma immunotherapy. Assay used: immunoSEQ multiplex PCR; TCRdb lists only in-frame clones, some missing. The data contain approximately 11,000 clones, roughly 80% of them singletons. The sample consisted of blood, taken from a patient treated with checkpoint blockade. Every receptor here comes from a human donor with melanoma. Each CDR3 is given with its conserved first and last residue. A D gene is named only where the DNA matches it firmly. Size is omitted from some rows. Given values are once, few, many or a class for expanded clones.

v_gene: TRBV28; abundance: once; j_gene: TRBJ2-4; d_gene: NA; CDR3nt: TGTGCCAGCAGTTTAGGGGGGAATAAAAACATTCAGTACTTC; CDR3aa: CASSLGGNKNIQYF
v_gene: TRBV27; abundance: NA; j_gene: TRBJ2-1; d_gene: TRBD2; CDR3nt: TGTGCCAGCAGTTTCGCGGGAGGGATTGAGCAGTTCTTC; CDR3aa: CASSFAGGIEQFF
v_gene: TRBV19; abundance: NA; j_gene: TRBJ2-7; d_gene: TRBD2; CDR3nt: TGTGCCAGTAGTATAGTGACTAGCGGAGACTACGAGCAGTACTTC; CDR3aa: CASSIVTSGDYEQYF
v_gene: TRBV7-2; abundance: NA; j_gene: TRBJ1-5; d_gene: NA; CDR3nt: TGTGCCAGCAGCGTCCACCAGAGACAGCCCCAGCATTTT; CDR3aa: CASSVHQRQPQHF
v_gene: TRBV10-3; abundance: NA; j_gene: TRBJ1-4; d_gene: NA; CDR3nt: TGTGCCATCAGTGAGCGGCCAACTAATGAAAAACTGTTTTTT; CDR3aa: CAISERPTNEKLFF
v_gene: TRBV27; abundance: NA; j_gene: TRBJ1-4; d_gene: TRBD1; CDR3nt: TGTGCCAGCAGGGGACAGGGGGCGAATGAAAAACTGTTTTTT; CDR3aa: CASRGQGANEKLFF
v_gene: TRBV15; abundance: once; j_gene: TRBJ2-7; d_gene: NA; CDR3nt: TGTGCCACCAGCAGAGATCCCCCGGGACGGGCCTACGAGCAGTACTTC; CDR3aa: CATSRDPPGRAYEQYF
v_gene: TRBV5-6; abundance: NA; j_gene: TRBJ1-2; d_gene: NA; CDR3nt: TGTGCCAGCAGCTTGGGGGTGTATGGCTACACCTTC; CDR3aa: CASSLGVYGYTF
v_gene: TRBV18; abundance: NA; j_gene: TRBJ2-3; d_gene: TRBD2; CDR3nt: TGTGCCAGCTCATCCCTAGCGGGAGGAACAGATACGCAGTATTTT; CDR3aa: CASSSLAGGTDTQYF
v_gene: TRBV5-1; abundance: NA; j_gene: TRBJ2-3; d_gene: TRBD1; CDR3nt: TGCGCCAGCAGCTTTGGTGGGGGACAGGGTTTTTTTACTAGCACAGATACGCAGTATTTT; CDR3aa: CASSFGGGQGFFTSTDTQYF
v_gene: TRBV2; abundance: NA; j_gene: TRBJ2-5; d_gene: NA; CDR3nt: TGTGCCAGCAGTGAAGCGGGGGCGGCGGGGAGGCAGACCCAGTACTTC; CDR3aa: CASSEAGAAGRQTQYF
v_gene: TRBV19; abundance: NA; j_gene: TRBJ2-7; d_gene: NA; CDR3nt: TGTGCCAGTAGTATAGTCCCAGGGGACTCCTACGAGCAGTACTTC; CDR3aa: CASSIVPGDSYEQYF
v_gene: TRBV7-6; abundance: NA; j_gene: TRBJ2-3; d_gene: NA; CDR3nt: TGTGCCAGCAGCTTGGGAAGTCGATTTAGCACAGATACGCAGTATTTT; CDR3aa: CASSLGSRFSTDTQYF
v_gene: TRBV6-5; abundance: once; j_gene: TRBJ1-2; d_gene: NA; CDR3nt: TGTGCCAGCAGTTACGGGGGAACCTATGGCTACACCTTC; CDR3aa: CASSYGGTYGYTF
v_gene: TRBV7-8; abundance: NA; j_gene: TRBJ2-1; d_gene: TRBD2; CDR3nt: TGTGCCAGCAGCTTCCGGGCTAGCGGGAGTAGTAATGAGCAGTTCTTC; CDR3aa: CASSFRASGSSNEQFF
v_gene: TRBV28; abundance: NA; j_gene: TRBJ1-5; d_gene: NA; CDR3nt: TGTGCCAGCAGTTCCGCCCCGGGGCAAGGCAATCAGCCCCAGCATTTT; CDR3aa: CASSSAPGQGNQPQHF
v_gene: TRBV5-1; abundance: few; j_gene: TRBJ1-3; d_gene: TRBD1; CDR3nt: TGCGCCAGCAATAGCGGGACAGCCGGAAACACCATATATTTT; CDR3aa: CASNSGTAGNTIYF
v_gene: TRBV2; abundance: NA; j_gene: TRBJ1-4; d_gene: NA; CDR3nt: TGTGCCAGCACTCAGGGGTTAAGGAATGAAAAACTGTTTTTT; CDR3aa: CASTQGLRNEKLFF
v_gene: TRBV19; abundance: NA; j_gene: TRBJ2-3; d_gene: TRBD2; CDR3nt: TGTGCCAGTAGTTCCGGACTAGGAGCGGGAAAAGATACGCAGTATTTT; CDR3aa: CASSSGLGAGKDTQYF
v_gene: TRBV10-3; abundance: NA; j_gene: TRBJ2-2; d_gene: NA; CDR3nt: TGTGCCATCAGTGAGGCCAACACCGGGGAGCTGTTTTTT; CDR3aa: CAISEANTGELFF
v_gene: TRBV19; abundance: NA; j_gene: TRBJ1-2; d_gene: NA; CDR3nt: TGTGCCAGTACCGACTCTAAAAGGGACTATGGCTACACCTTC; CDR3aa: CASTDSKRDYGYTF
v_gene: TRBV7-9; abundance: NA; j_gene: TRBJ2-5; d_gene: NA; CDR3nt: TGTGCCAGCAGCTTACCGGACAGTAATCAAGAGACCCAGTACTTC; CDR3aa: CASSLPDSNQETQYF
v_gene: TRBV9; abundance: NA; j_gene: TRBJ2-2; d_gene: NA; CDR3nt: TGTGCCAGCAGCGTAACAGGGATAAACACCGGGGAGCTGTTTTTT; CDR3aa: CASSVTGINTGELFF
v_gene: TRBV7-8; abundance: NA; j_gene: TRBJ1-1; d_gene: NA; CDR3nt: TGTGCCAGCAGCCCTGACAGGTCTGGGACTGAAGCTTTCTTT; CDR3aa: CASSPDRSGTEAFF
v_gene: TRBV13; abundance: few; j_gene: TRBJ2-1; d_gene: TRBD2; CDR3nt: TGTGCCAGCAGCTTTTCTAGCGGGAGATACAATGAGCAGTTCTTC; CDR3aa: CASSFSSGRYNEQFF
v_gene: TRBV19; abundance: NA; j_gene: TRBJ1-1; d_gene: TRBD1; CDR3nt: TGTGCCAGTAGACCGGGACAGTCTATGAACACTGAAGCTTTCTTT; CDR3aa: CASRPGQSMNTEAFF
v_gene: TRBV4-1; abundance: NA; j_gene: TRBJ2-3; d_gene: NA; CDR3nt: TGCGCCAGCAGCCAAGATCGTCTGGCTAGCACAGATACGCAGTATTTT; CDR3aa: CASSQDRLASTDTQYF
v_gene: TRBV18; abundance: NA; j_gene: TRBJ2-4; d_gene: TRBD2; CDR3nt: TGTGCCAGCTCACCTTCGTTTGGGGGGGAAAACATTCAGTACTTC; CDR3aa: CASSPSFGGENIQYF
v_gene: TRBV7-2; abundance: NA; j_gene: TRBJ1-2; d_gene: TRBD1; CDR3nt: TGTGCCAGCAGCGATGACAGGGACTATGGCTACACCTTC; CDR3aa: CASSDDRDYGYTF